What follows are 24 T cell receptor beta chains derived from one specimen sequenced in a study of blood T cell repertoires in COVID-19 (dated by TCRdb to about 2020). The method was the immunoSEQ multiplex PCR assay. TCRdb stores this immuneACCESS table with in-frame sequences only. Part of the clones is absent; in the studies checked, under half of the shortfall reflects unresolved V genes, and no reason is known for the rest. The sample includes approximately 58,000 clones, with about 81% observed a single time. 25% to 40% of the sample belongs to the ten largest clones. Sequencing input: peripheral blood. The receptor source for this set is a man between 60 and 70 years old with COVID-19, enrolled during active disease.

The chain has TRBV11-3 and TRBJ2-7, with 7 bases identical to TRBD1. J gave up 2 bases and V 4 bases, and 5 bases lay outside the gene matches. The V gene's germline CDR1 is SGHNT and CDR2 YENEEA. The CDR3 length is 14 residues. The CDR3 loop reads CASSSPGGPYEQYF. The CDR3 bases are TGTGCCAGCAGCTCCCCAGGGGGTCCCTACGAGCAGTACTTC.

This chain links TRBV3-1 (or the pseudogene TRBV3-2) with TRBJ2-2, with a weak D call TRBD2 (5 bases). The V end lost 4 bases, the J end lost 3 bases, and 12 bases lay between the germline ends. This CDR3 has 15 amino acids. Germline-derived CDR1 and CDR2 are LGHDT and YNNKEL (reference sequence). The CDR3 loop is CASSPPWRDTGELFF. As DNA, the CDR3 is TGTGCCAGCAGCCCCCCCTGGCGGGACACCGGGGAGCTGTTTTTT.

The chain carries TRBV7-2 and TRBJ2-2; D is unresolved. Germline CDR1 is SGHTA and CDR2 is FQGNSA. CDR3 size: 11 residues. The germline V and J ends were trimmed by 2 bases and 8 bases, with 3 bases remaining between them. The CDR3, as DNA: TGTGCCAGCAGCTTACTGGGGGAGCTGTTTTTT. Its translation: CASSLLGELFF.

V usage is TRBV3-1 (or the pseudogene TRBV3-2) and J usage is TRBJ2-3, with D possibly matching TRBD2 (5 bases). Trimming cost V 0 bases and J 1 base, with 14 bases left between them. Germline V gene sequence: CDR1 LGHDT, CDR2 YNNKEL (reference sequence). This CDR3 contains 17 residues. The CDR3 coding sequence is TGTGCCAGCAGCCAAGATCTCGGGCTAGCTGGCACAGATACGCAGTATTTT. Encoded protein: CASSQDLGLAGTDTQYF.

The chain joins TRBV20-1 to TRBJ1-5; 8 positions agree with TRBD1. V dropped 3 bases and J dropped 4; count of bases not matched to a gene: 11. This CDR3 contains 16 residues. CDR1 DFQATT and CDR2 SNEGSKA come from the germline V gene (reference sequence). CDR3 nucleotides: TGCAGTGCTAGTGTACCCGGGACAGGCCAGAATCAGCCCCAGCATTTT. Residues: CSASVPGTGQNQPQHF.

This clone appeared a single time. The chain combines TRBV7-2 with TRBJ2-2; 7 bases agree with TRBD1. Germline assignment: CDR1 SGHTA and CDR2 FQGNSA. With 3 bases clipped from V and 6 bases from J, the junction kept 7 bases outside the gene matches. The CDR3 is made up of 15 amino acids. CDR3 DNA sequence: TGTGCCAGCAGCTTGGTCGACAGGGACGCCGGGGAGCTGTTTTTT. Amino acids: CASSLVDRDAGELFF.

The V and J genes are TRBV11-2 and TRBJ2-3; a possible D gene is TRBD2 (6 bases). From germline, CDR1 is SGHAT and CDR2 FQNNGV. The CDR3 contains 15 residues. V was trimmed by 5 bases and J by 4 bases, leaving 16 bases between them. The CDR3 nucleotides read TGTGCCAGCAGCATAAGCGGGTCGGGGCCAGATACGCAGTATTTT. As protein: CASSISGSGPDTQYF.

The chain has TRBV19 and TRBJ2-2, with a possible D match to TRBD1 (5 bases). The CDR3 is 17 residues long. In germline, CDR1 is LNHDA, CDR2 SQIVND (reference sequence). V shed 7 bases and J shed 8 bases, with 26 bases lying between them. CDR3 nucleotides: TGTGCCAGTACCCTCATGGGGCGGAACCCACTTGGGGGGGAGCTGTTTTTT. Its translation is CASTLMGRNPLGGELFF.

The DNA for the CDR3 is TGTGCCAGCAGCATCCAACCCGCGGGGGCCGGGGCTAATACGCAGTATTTT. This gives the protein CASSIQPAGAGANTQYF. This chain links TRBV11-2 with TRBJ2-3, with D maybe TRBD2 (7 bases). Germline V gene data show CDR1 as SGHAT and CDR2 as FQNNGV. V was cut by 5 bases and J by 7 bases, with 25 bases left in between. This CDR3 is 17 amino acids long.

The chain joins TRBV30 to TRBJ2-6; 10 bases agree with TRBD2. CDR3 length equals 17 residues. Germline values: CDR1 GTSNPN, CDR2 SVGIG (reference sequence). J lost 2 bases, V lost 4 bases, and 8 bases had no gene match. For the CDR3, the DNA is TGTGCCTGGACAAGAGGTCTAGCGGGAGCTGGGGCCAACGTCCTGACTTTC. It translates to CAWTRGLAGAGANVLTF.

The chain links TRBV6-5 to TRBJ1-6; the match to TRBD1 covers 7 bases. CDR1 and CDR2 (germline): MNHEY, SVGAGI. V lost 6 bases to trimming and J lost 6 bases; unmatched junction nucleotides: 8. The CDR3 consists of 15 residues. The CDR3 loop reads CASSPNRGRNSPLHF. The CDR3 DNA reads as TGTGCCAGCAGCCCAAACAGGGGTCGTAATTCACCCCTCCACTTT.

The chain joins TRBV18 to TRBJ2-1; maybe TRBD1 (5 bases). V lost 6 bases and J 0 bases, leaving 15 bases between the germline ends. This CDR3 comprises 16 residues. Germline V lookup: CDR1 KGHSH, CDR2 LQKENI. The CDR3 loop is CASSPRQLSSYNEQFF. The CDR3 DNA reads as TGTGCCAGCTCCCCCCGACAGTTGAGCTCCTACAATGAGCAGTTCTTC.

The CDR3 here is CASSWGRSRDEQYF. CDR3 coding DNA: TGTGCCAGTAGCTGGGGGCGGTCTCGCGACGAGCAGTACTTC. The genes are TRBV19 and TRBJ2-7, with D perhaps TRBD1 (6 bases). Trimming removed 6 bases from V and 5 bases from J, with 17 bases in between. There are 14 residues in the CDR3. Germline V CDR1 and CDR2: LNHDA, SQIVND (reference sequence).

The chain recombines TRBV5-6 with TRBJ1-2, with TRBD1 matching over 7 bases. V lost 7 bases to trimming and J lost 5 bases; unmatched junction nucleotides: 17. There are 16 residues in the CDR3. Germline CDR1 is SGHDT and CDR2 is YYEEEE. The CDR3 DNA follows: TGTGCCAGCGGCCGACGGGACAGTTACAGATATTATGGCTACACCTTC. It encodes CASGRRDSYRYYGYTF.

This chain connects TRBV4-3 to TRBJ2-2; 8 positions agree with TRBD1. V lost 4 bases, J lost 2 bases, and 6 bases stayed unmatched. Germline assignment: CDR1 LGHNA and CDR2 YSLEER. The CDR3 has 16 residues. CDR3 in amino acids: CASSPRTGLNTGELFF. The CDR3 nucleotides read TGCGCCAGCAGCCCAAGGACAGGGCTCAACACCGGGGAGCTGTTTTTT.

The gene calls are TRBV9 and TRBJ1-5; no reliable D call. The CDR3 has 14 amino acids. Deletions cut 0 bases from V and 6 bases from J, with 10 bases between. Germline assignment: CDR1 SGDLS and CDR2 YYNGEE. As DNA, the CDR3 is TGTGCCAGCAGCGTAGCAATGGAGGGTCAGCCCCAGCATTTT. Protein sequence: CASSVAMEGQPQHF.

The chain links TRBV9 to TRBJ2-3; 10 positions match TRBD2. CDR1 SGDLS and CDR2 YYNGEE come from the germline V gene. The V gene end was trimmed by 0 bases and the J gene end by 3 bases; junction bases not matched to a gene: 7. The CDR3 is 17 residues long. CDR3 sequence reads: CASSVGPSGSITDTQYF. CDR3 coding DNA: TGTGCCAGCAGCGTAGGTCCTAGCGGGAGTATTACAGATACGCAGTATTTT.

This chain joins TRBV27 and TRBJ1-2, with TRBD1 matching 10 bases. V shed 4 bases and J 8 bases; nucleotides not matched to a gene: 10. Germline values: CDR1 MNHEY, CDR2 SMNVEV (reference sequence). The CDR3 sequence is 15 residues long. CDR3 DNA sequence: TGTGCCAGCAGTTCCAGACAGGGGGCGATTGGAGGCTACACCTTC. Translating it yields CASSSRQGAIGGYTF.

The V gene is TRBV10-3, the J gene TRBJ1-5; D remains unclear. Per germline, CDR1 ENHRY and CDR2 SYGVKD. Trimming pared 10 bases from V and 4 bases from J, leaving 14 bases between. The CDR3 consists of 13 residues. CDR3 protein: CATLAGMNQPQHF. DNA of the CDR3: TGTGCCACCCTGGCGGGGATGAATCAGCCCCAGCATTTT.

The V and J genes are TRBV5-1 and TRBJ1-1, with 7 positions matching TRBD1. There are 15 residues in the CDR3. CDR1 SGHRS and CDR2 YFSETQ come from the germline V gene. The V and J ends lost 3 bases and 1 base, in that order; junction bases with no gene match: 6. Here the CDR3 reads CASSWRGQGNTEAFF. The CDR3 DNA reads as TGCGCCAGCAGCTGGAGGGGGCAGGGGAACACTGAAGCTTTCTTT.

The V and J genes are TRBV15 and TRBJ2-5; D possibly corresponds to TRBD1 (5 bases). CDR1 LNHNV and CDR2 YYDKDF come from the germline V gene (reference sequence). The CDR3 consists of 16 residues. V lost 0 bases, J lost 4 bases, and 15 bases lay in between. In DNA form, the CDR3 reads TGTGCCACCAGCAGAGAGAGTGCAGGGCGTGGAGAGACCCAGTACTTC. Amino acid sequence: CATSRESAGRGETQYF. Variable domain in full (rest from reference TRBV15 and TRBJ2-5): DAMVIQNPRYQVTQFGKPVTLSCSQTLNHNVMYWYQQKSSQAPKLLFHYYDKDFNNEADTPDNFQSRRPNTSFCFLDIRSPGLGDTAMYLCATSRESAGRGETQYFGPGTRLLVL.

The J gene is TRBJ2-3, the V gene TRBV5-4; the D gene is possibly TRBD1 (7 bases). Germline V gives CDR1 SGHNT, CDR2 YYREEE (reference sequence). CDR3 length: 14 amino acids. With 5 bases removed from V and 1 base from J, the gap between germline ends came to 11 bases. The CDR3 DNA is TGTGCCAGCAGGCGGGACAGCCGCACAGATACGCAGTATTTT. It translates to CASRRDSRTDTQYF. Combining the CDR3 with reference TRBV5-4 and TRBJ2-3 gives the whole variable domain ETGVTQSPTHLIKTRGQQVTLRCSSQSGHNTVSWYQQALGQGPQFIFQYYREEENGRGNFPPRFSGLQFPNYSSELNVNALELDDSALYLCASRRDSRTDTQYFGPGTRLTVL.

The chain couples TRBV5-1 to TRBJ2-1; 11 bases fit TRBD2. J gave up 7 bases and V 5 bases, and 8 bases lay outside the gene matches. This CDR3 has 15 amino acids. Germline assignment: CDR1 SGHRS and CDR2 YFSETQ. The CDR3 is CASSHSGGAGNEQFF. Written as DNA, the CDR3 is TGCGCCAGCAGTCATAGCGGGGGGGCCGGAAATGAGCAGTTCTTC.

The chain has TRBV4-2 and TRBJ2-2; a possible D gene is TRBD1 (6 bases). V was trimmed by 0 bases and J by 1 base, leaving 9 bases between them. From germline, CDR1 is LGHNA and CDR2 YNFKEQ. CDR3 length equals 16 residues. This chain's CDR3 is CASSQDRDKNTGELFF. The CDR3 region has the DNA TGTGCCAGCAGCCAAGACCGGGACAAGAACACCGGGGAGCTGTTTTTT.